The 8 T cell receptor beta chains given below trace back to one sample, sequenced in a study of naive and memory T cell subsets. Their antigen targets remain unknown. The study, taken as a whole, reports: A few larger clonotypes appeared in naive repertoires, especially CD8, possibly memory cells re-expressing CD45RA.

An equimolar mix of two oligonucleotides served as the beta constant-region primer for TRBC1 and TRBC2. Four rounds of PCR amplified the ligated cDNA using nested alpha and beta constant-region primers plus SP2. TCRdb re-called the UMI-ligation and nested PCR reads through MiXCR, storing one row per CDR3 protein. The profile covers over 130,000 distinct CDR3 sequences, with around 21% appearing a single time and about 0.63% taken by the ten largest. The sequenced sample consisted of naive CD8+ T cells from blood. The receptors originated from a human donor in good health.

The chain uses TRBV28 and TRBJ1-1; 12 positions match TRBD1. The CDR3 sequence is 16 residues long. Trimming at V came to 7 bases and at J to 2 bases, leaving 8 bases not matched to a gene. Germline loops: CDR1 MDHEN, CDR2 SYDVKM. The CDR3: CASIEGQGALNTEAFF. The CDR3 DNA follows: TGTGCCAGCATCGAGGGACAGGGGGCCCTAAACACTGAAGCTTTCTTT.

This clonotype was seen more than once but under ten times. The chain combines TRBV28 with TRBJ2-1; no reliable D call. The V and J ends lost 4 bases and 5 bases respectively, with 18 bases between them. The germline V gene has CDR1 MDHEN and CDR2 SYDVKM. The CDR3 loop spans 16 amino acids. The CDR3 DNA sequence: TGTGCCAGCAGTTCCCAAGAGGTAGTCCCTAACAATGAGCAGTTCTTC. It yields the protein CASSSQEVVPNNEQFF.

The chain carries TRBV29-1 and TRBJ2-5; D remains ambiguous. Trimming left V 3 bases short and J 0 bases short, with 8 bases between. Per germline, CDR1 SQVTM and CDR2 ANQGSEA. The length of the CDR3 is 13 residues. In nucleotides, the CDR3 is TGCAGCGTTGAGGTGGCAAACCAAGAGACCCAGTACTTC. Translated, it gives CSVEVANQETQYF. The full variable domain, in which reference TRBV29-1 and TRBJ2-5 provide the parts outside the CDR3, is SAVISQKPSRDICQRGTSLTIQCQVDSQVTMMFWYRQQPGQSLTLIATANQGSEATYESGFVIDKFPISRPNLTFSTLTVSNMSPEDSSIYLCSVEVANQETQYFGPGTRLLVL.

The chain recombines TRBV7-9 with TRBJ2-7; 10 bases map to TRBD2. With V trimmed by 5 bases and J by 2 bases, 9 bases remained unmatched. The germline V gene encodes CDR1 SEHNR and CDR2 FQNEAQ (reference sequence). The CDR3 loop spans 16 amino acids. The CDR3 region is CASSPTGTSEAYEQYF. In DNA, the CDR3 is TGTGCCAGCAGCCCCACCGGGACTAGCGAGGCCTACGAGCAGTACTTC.

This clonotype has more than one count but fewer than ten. The CDR3 loop reads CASSLDRGGDEQYF. The DNA for the CDR3 is TGTGCCAGCAGTCTCGACAGGGGAGGGGACGAGCAGTACTTC. This chain joins TRBV28 and TRBJ2-7, with D maybe TRBD1 (8 bases). V was trimmed by 5 bases and J by 5 bases, leaving 16 bases between them. The CDR3 is made up of 14 amino acids. CDR1 is MDHEN and CDR2 is SYDVKM in the germline V gene.

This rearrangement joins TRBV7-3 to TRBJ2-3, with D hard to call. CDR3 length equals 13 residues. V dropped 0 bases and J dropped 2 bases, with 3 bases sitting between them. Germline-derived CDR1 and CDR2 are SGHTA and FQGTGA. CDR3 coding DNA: TGTGCCAGCAGCTTAACGAACACAGATACGCAGTATTTT. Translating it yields CASSLTNTDTQYF.

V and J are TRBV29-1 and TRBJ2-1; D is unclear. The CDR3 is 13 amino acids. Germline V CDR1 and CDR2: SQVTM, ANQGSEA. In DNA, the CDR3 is TGCAGAGTCAGCTTGGTTAACTACAATGAGCAGTTCTTC. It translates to CRVSLVNYNEQFF.

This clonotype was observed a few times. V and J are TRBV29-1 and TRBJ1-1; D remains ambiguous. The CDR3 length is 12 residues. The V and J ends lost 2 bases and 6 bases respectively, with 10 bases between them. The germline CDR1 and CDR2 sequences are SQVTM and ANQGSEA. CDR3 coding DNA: TGCAGCGTTGAAAGTAGCGTCCCTGAAGCTTTCTTT. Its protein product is CSVESSVPEAFF.